This T cell receptor (beta chain) was captured by sequencing in a study of blood T cell dynamics during melanoma immunotherapy. Study overall: Metastatic melanoma patients received first-line pembrolizumab or nivolumab plus ipilimumab.

Findings and limits, study-wide: Disease-control patients' PBMC repertoires became either more clonal or more diverse at W3. Clones driving repertoire changes may be melanoma-specific or general immune activation.

Libraries were prepared by immunoSEQ multiplex PCR; TCRdb keeps only in-frame clonotypes and omits some of them. The table has 12,000 or so clones, nearly 90% seen once. Of note for this clone: The antigen is not known.

Time point reported: pre-treatment baseline. Samples come from before therapy and from week 3 after the first blockade cycle. Trimming cost V 0 bases and J 0 bases, with 6 bases left between them. The CDR3 runs 14 residues. Germline CDR1 and CDR2: SGHTS and YDEGEE. The source of this sequence is a human donor with melanoma. The genes are TRBV5-8 and TRBJ1-1, with no clear D. The starting material was blood, obtained from a patient treated with checkpoint blockade. CDR3 region: CASSLVTMNTEAFF. Here the CDR3 DNA reads TGTGCCAGCAGCTTGGTTACGATGAACACTGAAGCTTTCTTT. The full variable domain, in which reference TRBV5-8 and TRBJ1-1 provide the parts outside the CDR3, is EAGVTQSPTHLIKTRGQQATLRCSPISGHTSVYWYQQALGLGLQFLLWYDEGEERNRGNFPPRFSGRQFPNYSSELNVNALELEDSALYLCASSLVTMNTEAFFGQGTRLTVV.